Detailed here is one TCR beta chain. Its cognate antigen is unknown. Here immunoSEQ multiplex PCR was the method, and the copy in TCRdb shows in-frame clones only, minus some. The sample has tens of thousands of clones, 50% to 70% seen once; the top ten hold about 24%. The sample is drawn from a study of cytotoxic CD8 clonotypes in ibrutinib-treated CLL. For the study at large: The patient breakdown showed roughly 10 relapsed/refractory and around 16 treatment-naive cases, with approximately 18 IGHV unmutated. Median treatment time before response sampling was eleven to twelve months, range 6 to 36.

This CDR3 spans 14 amino acids. Trimming cost V 1 base and J 3 bases, with 10 bases left between them. The germline CDR1 and CDR2 sequences are SGDLS and YYNGEE. General study points: At progression, clonality fell back toward baseline after rising at ibrutinib response. Baseline clonality exceeded age-matched healthy donors and tracked circulating CD8+ T-cell counts.

The receptor was isolated from a human donor with chronic lymphocytic leukemia. The material was PBMCs, obtained at disease progression, from a patient treated with ibrutinib. The chain links TRBV9 to TRBJ1-1; perhaps TRBD1 as D (6 bases). The CDR3 protein is CASSVPQGDTEAFF. In DNA, the CDR3 is TGTGCCAGCAGCGTACCACAGGGAGACACTGAAGCTTTCTTT. The complete variable domain, with remaining parts taken from reference TRBV9 and TRBJ1-1, reads DSGVTQTPKHLITATGQRVTLRCSPRSGDLSVYWYQQSLDQGLQFLIQYYNGEERAKGNILERFSAQQFPDLHSELNLSSLELGDSALYFCASSVPQGDTEAFFGQGTRLTVV.